This T cell receptor (beta chain) originates from a study of T cell repertoires in cytomegalovirus infection (dated by TCRdb to about 2019). With respect to the entire study: Peptide stimulations targeted recently identified HLA-C-restricted CMV epitopes, whose presentation resists viral immunomodulation, together with well-studied HLA-B-restricted epitopes. Donor HLA type was relevant to the analysis, because carriage of CMV infection together with the matching HLA type was indicated by public TCR beta signatures. What the work shows at the level of the full study, not this receptor alone: In the ex vivo response, HLA-C-restricted CMV-specific TCR beta clonotypes were dominant, and in two of eight donors the single most frequent clonotype came from this HLA-C-restricted group. In both this cohort and an independent cohort of 352 donors, the cumulative frequency of public TCR beta family members distinguished carriers of CMV infection plus the relevant HLA type.

Concerning this clonotype: The specificity of this receptor is unknown. No base quality values were provided; no much bigger clone lies one nucleotide off.

The CDR3, cysteine through phenylalanine, is 16 amino acids long. The sequence is cut down to CDR3 DNA, 48 bases in frame from base 1. Deletion took 6 bases off V and 4 bases off J, with a span of 21 bases between the germline ends. The germline V gene sets CDR1 to MNHEY and CDR2 to SVGAGI. Read against the paper, the sample's treatment or condition label means: in vitro stimulation with specific CMV peptide epitopes to enrich CMV-specific T cells. TCRdb names Illumina HiSeq 1500 as the instrument used. TCRdb reworked the public reads: Q25 trimming with fastp, MiXCR clone assembly, productive beta chains retained. Identical CDR3 proteins give one entry, which carries the most common genes and DNA. The sample table contains about 770,000 distinct CDR3 sequences; only one count was recorded for under 35% of them. The top ten hold about an eighth of the sample.

Rearrangement joined TRBV6-5 to TRBJ2-5, with a tentative D call of TRBD1 or TRBD2, each matching 5 bases. This sequence originates from a human donor in good health (CMV status not recorded). Some clones in this sample may be carry-over from other donors' samples. Here the sequenced sample was cultured CD8+ T cells from PBMCs, taken from culture after CMV antigen stimulation. In nucleotides, the sequence is TGTGCCAGCAGCACAGGTAGAGGGCGGTTCCGAGAGACCCAGTACTTC. Its product reads: CASSTGRGRFRETQYF.